The 12 T cell receptor beta chains below come from one sample, sequenced in a study of tumor and adjacent non-tumor tissue in lung cancer. No cell sorting was done before RNA was extracted from the tissue. A modified ARM-PCR protocol with three rounds of nested PCR amplified TCRbeta. MiXCR, run by TCRdb on the multiplex PCR reads, gives a single entry per CDR3 protein. The table has roughly 150,000 distinct CDR3 sequences, approximately 66% seen once; the top ten hold 15% to 20%. The sequenced sample was lung tumor tissue. The receptors were sampled from a man in his sixties with small cell lung cancer.

Concerning this clonotype itself: It may be a read error: a sequence one base away is much more abundant. This chain joins TRBV29-1 and TRBJ2-1, with D hard to call. Germline CDR1 is SQVTM and CDR2 is ANQGSEA. CDR3 length equals 13 residues. Here the CDR3 reads CSVEGYSYNEEFF. Here the CDR3 DNA reads TGCAGCGTTGAAGGCTATTCCTACAATGAGGAGTTCTTC.

On this clonotype: An end of the junction does not agree with germline; a read error may underlie this. The rearrangement uses TRBV11-3 and TRBJ2-1; 11 bases agree with TRBD2. The CDR3 consists of 16 residues. The V gene's germline CDR1 is SGHNT and CDR2 YENEEA. CDR3 DNA: TGTGCCGGCAGCTTAAGGGTTAGCGGGAGGGCCTTTGAGCAGTTCTTC. Translated, it gives CAGSLRVSGRAFEQFF.

This clonotype was detected once. This sequence joins TRBV5-4 and TRBJ2-2; 11 bases line up with TRBD2. The CDR3 runs 15 residues. V dropped 4 bases and J dropped 4; count of bases not matched to a gene: 3. Germline CDR1 reads SGHNT; CDR2 reads YYREEE (reference sequence). CDR3 sequence reads: CASSVGLAVTGELFF. The DNA of the CDR3 is TGTGCCAGCAGCGTGGGACTAGCGGTCACCGGGGAGCTGTTTTTT.

This clonotype was counted ten times or more. The V call is TRBV20-1, the J call TRBJ2-1; no definite D call. V lost 3 bases, J lost 3 bases, and 9 bases lay in between. The CDR3 covers 13 residues. CDR1 and CDR2 from the germline V gene are DFQATT and SNEGSKA (reference sequence). CDR3 protein: CSARNPHYNEQFF. The DNA of the CDR3 is TGCAGTGCTAGGAACCCGCACTACAATGAGCAGTTCTTC.

Remarks on this clonotype: Given the absence of the conserved phenylalanine or tryptophan at the CDR3 end, a read error is likely. The chain has TRBV20-1 and TRBJ2-5; D gene unclear. The CDR3 sequence is 12 residues long. The V end lost 6 bases, the J end lost 5 bases, and 13 bases lay between the germline ends. Germline-derived CDR1 and CDR2 are DFQATT and SNEGSKA (reference sequence). The CDR3 reads CSAMVDGETQYS. In DNA, the CDR3 is TGCAGTGCAATGGTAGATGGGGAGACCCAGTACTCC.

The sample holds a few counts of this clonotype. The chain uses TRBV5-1 and TRBJ2-7, with a weak D call TRBD2 (5 bases). The CDR3 length is 13 residues. The germline CDR1 and CDR2 sequences are SGHRS and YFSETQ. CDR3 sequence: CACSLEAGYEQYV. For the CDR3, the DNA is TGTGCCTGCAGCTTAGAGGCGGGCTACGAGCAGTACGTC.

Of note for this clonotype: A much larger clone sits a single nucleotide away, making a read error possible. This chain uses TRBV5-6 with TRBJ1-6; D uncertain. Germline loops: CDR1 SGHDT, CDR2 YYEEEE. The CDR3 has 15 residues. The ends were cut back, 1 base at V and 7 bases at J, with 12 bases in the middle. CDR3 region: CASSLFWQVNSPLHF. Here the CDR3 DNA reads TGTGCCAGCAGCTTGTTCTGGCAGGTGAATTCACCCCTCCACTTT.

Only a few counts were recorded for this clonotype. The rearrangement joins TRBV11-3 to TRBJ2-7; TRBD1 aligns across 8 bases. V shed 5 bases, J shed 1 base, and the junction held 7 bases outside the gene matches. Germline-derived CDR1 and CDR2 are SGHNT and YENEEA. The CDR3 runs to 15 residues. In DNA form, the CDR3 reads TGTGCCAGCAGCACTAGCAGGGGGCCGTCCTACGAGCAGTACTTC. This encodes CASSTSRGPSYEQYF. The variable domain in full, with the rest retrieved from reference TRBV11-3 and TRBJ2-7, is EAGVVQSPRYKIIEKKQPVAFWCNPISGHNTLYWYLQNLGQGPELLIRYENEEAVDDSQLPKDRFSAERLKGVDSTLKIQPAELGDSAVYLCASSTSRGPSYEQYFGPGTRLTVT.

Concerning this clonotype itself: A much larger clone differs from this one at a single base, so this may be a read error. V usage is TRBV29-1 and J usage is TRBJ2-7; 11 nucleotides line up with TRBD1. The CDR3 spans 12 residues. CDR1 and CDR2 from the germline V gene are SQVTM and ANQGSEA. The CDR3, as DNA: TGCAACGTCGGACAGGGGGCTTACGAGCAGTACTTC. It is translated as CNVGQGAYEQYF.

About this clonotype itself: A read error is likely, as this CDR3 ends without the conserved phenylalanine or tryptophan. The chain links TRBV5-4 to TRBJ2-1, with 7 bases fitting TRBD2. Trimming at V came to 0 bases and at J to 9 bases, leaving 6 bases not matched to a gene. The germline gives CDR1 SGHNT, CDR2 YYREEE (reference sequence). The length of the CDR3 is 14 residues. CDR3 bases: TGTGCCAGCAGCTTGGCCCTGGCTAGCGGTGAGCAGTTCTTA. Its protein product is CASSLALASGEQFL.

Comments on this clonotype: Without the conserved terminal phenylalanine or tryptophan, this CDR3 likely stems from a read error. The chain carries TRBV29-1 and TRBJ2-3; tentatively, D is TRBD2 (7 bases). Germline CDR1 reads SQVTM; CDR2 reads ANQGSEA. V gave up 6 bases and J gave up 6 bases, with 16 bases separating them. This CDR3 contains 13 residues. The CDR3, as DNA: TGCAGCGTGCGACGGGGGGCAAGGGATACGCAGTATTCT. As protein: CSVRRGARDTQYS.

This clonotype was counted only a few times. The V gene is TRBV4-1, the J gene TRBJ1-5; D is unclear. Germline V gene lookup returns CDR1 MGHRA and CDR2 YSYEKL. Trimming stripped 3 bases from V and 7 bases from J, with 16 bases between. CDR3 size: 15 residues. The CDR3 DNA follows: TGCGCCAGCAGCCAGGACGTCGCAGTTGGACAGCCCCAGCATTTT. Encoded protein: CASSQDVAVGQPQHF.